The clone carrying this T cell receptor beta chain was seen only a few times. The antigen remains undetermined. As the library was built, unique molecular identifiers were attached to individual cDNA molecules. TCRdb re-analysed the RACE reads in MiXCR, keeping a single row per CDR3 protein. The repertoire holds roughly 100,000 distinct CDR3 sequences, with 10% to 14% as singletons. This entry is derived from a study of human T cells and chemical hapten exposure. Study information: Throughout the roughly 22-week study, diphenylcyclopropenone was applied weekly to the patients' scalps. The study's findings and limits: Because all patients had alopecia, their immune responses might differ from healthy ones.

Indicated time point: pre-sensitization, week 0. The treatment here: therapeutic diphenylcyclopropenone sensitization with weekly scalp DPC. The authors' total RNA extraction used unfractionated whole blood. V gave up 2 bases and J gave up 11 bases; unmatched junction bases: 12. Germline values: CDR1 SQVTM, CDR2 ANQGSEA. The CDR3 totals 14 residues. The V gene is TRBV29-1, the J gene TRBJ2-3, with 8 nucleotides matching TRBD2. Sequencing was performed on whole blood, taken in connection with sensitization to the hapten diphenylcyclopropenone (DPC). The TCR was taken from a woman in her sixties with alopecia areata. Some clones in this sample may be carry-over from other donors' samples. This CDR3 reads CSVETSGGADKQYF. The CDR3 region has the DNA TGCAGCGTTGAAACCAGCGGGGGAGCTGACAAGCAGTATTTT.